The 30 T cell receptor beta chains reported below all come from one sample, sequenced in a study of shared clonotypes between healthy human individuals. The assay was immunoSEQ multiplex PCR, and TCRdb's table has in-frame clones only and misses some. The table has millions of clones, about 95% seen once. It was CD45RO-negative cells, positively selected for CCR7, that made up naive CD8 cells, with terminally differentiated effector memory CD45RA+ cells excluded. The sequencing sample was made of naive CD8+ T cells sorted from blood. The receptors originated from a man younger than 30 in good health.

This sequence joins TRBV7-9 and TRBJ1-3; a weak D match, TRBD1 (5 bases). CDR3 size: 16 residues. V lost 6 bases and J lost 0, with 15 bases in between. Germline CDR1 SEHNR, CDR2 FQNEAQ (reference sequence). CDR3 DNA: TGTGCCAGCAGGAATTCCGGCGGGGGCTCTGGAAACACCATATATTTT. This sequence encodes CASRNSGGGSGNTIYF.

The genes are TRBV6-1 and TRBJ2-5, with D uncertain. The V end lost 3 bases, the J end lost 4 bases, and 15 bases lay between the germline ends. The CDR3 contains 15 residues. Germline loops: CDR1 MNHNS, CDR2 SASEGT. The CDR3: CASSEAYAYPETQYF. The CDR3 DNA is TGTGCCAGCAGTGAGGCATACGCTTACCCAGAGACCCAGTACTTC.

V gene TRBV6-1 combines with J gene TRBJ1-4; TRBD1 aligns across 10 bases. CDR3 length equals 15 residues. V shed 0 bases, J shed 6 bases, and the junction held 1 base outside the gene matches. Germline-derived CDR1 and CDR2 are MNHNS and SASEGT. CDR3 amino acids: CASSEAGTGDEKLFF. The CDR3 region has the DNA TGTGCCAGCAGTGAAGCCGGGACAGGGGATGAAAAACTGTTTTTT.

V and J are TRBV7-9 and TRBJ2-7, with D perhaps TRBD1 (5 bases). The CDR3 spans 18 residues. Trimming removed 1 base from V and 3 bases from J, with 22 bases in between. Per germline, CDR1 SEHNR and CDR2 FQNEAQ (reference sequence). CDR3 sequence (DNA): TGTGCCAGCAGCTTAGTTGGAGAGGTGCCGAGACAGAACTACGAGCAGTACTTC. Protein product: CASSLVGEVPRQNYEQYF.

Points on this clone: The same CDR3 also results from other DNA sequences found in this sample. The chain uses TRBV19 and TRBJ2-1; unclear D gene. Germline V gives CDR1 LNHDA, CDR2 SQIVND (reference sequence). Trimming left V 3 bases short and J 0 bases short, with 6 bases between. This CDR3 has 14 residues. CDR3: CASSIMGSYNEQFF. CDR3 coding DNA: TGTGCCAGTAGTATTATGGGCTCCTACAATGAGCAGTTCTTC.

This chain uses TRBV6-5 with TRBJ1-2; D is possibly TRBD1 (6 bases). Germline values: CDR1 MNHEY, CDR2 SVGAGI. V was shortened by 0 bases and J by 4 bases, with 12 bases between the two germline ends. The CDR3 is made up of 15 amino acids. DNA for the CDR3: TGTGCCAGCAGTTACTCGGAACAGGGCGGCTATGGCTACACCTTC. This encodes CASSYSEQGGYGYTF.

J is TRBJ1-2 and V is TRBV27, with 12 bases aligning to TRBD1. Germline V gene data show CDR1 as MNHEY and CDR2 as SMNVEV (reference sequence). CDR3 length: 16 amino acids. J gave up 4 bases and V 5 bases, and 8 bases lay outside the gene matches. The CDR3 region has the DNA TGTGCCAGCAGTCCAGGGACAGGGGGCGCAAGCTATGGCTACACCTTC. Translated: CASSPGTGGASYGYTF.

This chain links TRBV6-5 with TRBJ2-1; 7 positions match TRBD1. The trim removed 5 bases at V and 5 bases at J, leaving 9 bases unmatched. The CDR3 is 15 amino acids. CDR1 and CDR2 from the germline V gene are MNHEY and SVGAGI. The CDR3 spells CASSVDRVADNEQFF. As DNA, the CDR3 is TGTGCCAGCAGTGTCGACAGGGTGGCAGACAATGAGCAGTTCTTC.

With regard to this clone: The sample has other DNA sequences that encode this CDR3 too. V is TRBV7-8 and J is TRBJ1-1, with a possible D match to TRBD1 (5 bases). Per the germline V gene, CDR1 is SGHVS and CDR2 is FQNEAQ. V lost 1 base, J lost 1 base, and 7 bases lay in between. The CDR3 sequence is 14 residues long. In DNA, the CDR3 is TGTGCCAGCAGCTTAGGGCAGGGGAACACTGAAGCTTTCTTT. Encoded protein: CASSLGQGNTEAFF.

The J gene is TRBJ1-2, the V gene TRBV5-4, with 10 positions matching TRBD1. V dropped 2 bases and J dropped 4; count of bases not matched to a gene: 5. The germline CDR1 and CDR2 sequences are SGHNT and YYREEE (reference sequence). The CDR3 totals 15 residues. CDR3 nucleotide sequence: TGTGCCAGCAGCTTATTGACAGGGGGCATCTATGGCTACACCTTC. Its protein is CASSLLTGGIYGYTF.

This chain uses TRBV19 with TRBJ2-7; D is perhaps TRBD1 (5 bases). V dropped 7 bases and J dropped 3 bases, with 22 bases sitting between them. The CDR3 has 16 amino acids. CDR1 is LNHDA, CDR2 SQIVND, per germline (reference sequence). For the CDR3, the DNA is TGTGCCAGTACCCCCCAGGGTTCCTCTCTCCTCTACGAGCAGTACTTC. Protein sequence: CASTPQGSSLLYEQYF.

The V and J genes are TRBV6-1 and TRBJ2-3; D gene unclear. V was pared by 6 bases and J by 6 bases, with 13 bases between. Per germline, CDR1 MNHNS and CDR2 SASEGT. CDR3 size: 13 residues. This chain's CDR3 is CASSLADGDTQYF. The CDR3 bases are TGTGCCAGCAGCCTGGCAGACGGGGATACGCAGTATTTT.

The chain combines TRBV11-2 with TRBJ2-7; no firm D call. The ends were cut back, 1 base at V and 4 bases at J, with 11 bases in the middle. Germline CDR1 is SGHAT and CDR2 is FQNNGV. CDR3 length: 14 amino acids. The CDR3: CASSLGGAPYEQYF. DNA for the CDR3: TGTGCCAGCAGCTTAGGGGGTGCCCCTTACGAGCAGTACTTC.

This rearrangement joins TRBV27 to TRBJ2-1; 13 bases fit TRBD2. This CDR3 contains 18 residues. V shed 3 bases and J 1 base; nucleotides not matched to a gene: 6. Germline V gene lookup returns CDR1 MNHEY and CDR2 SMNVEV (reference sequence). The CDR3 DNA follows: TGTGCCAGCAGTTTGTGGGGGACTAGCGGGGTATCCTACAATGAGCAGTTCTTC. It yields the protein CASSLWGTSGVSYNEQFF.

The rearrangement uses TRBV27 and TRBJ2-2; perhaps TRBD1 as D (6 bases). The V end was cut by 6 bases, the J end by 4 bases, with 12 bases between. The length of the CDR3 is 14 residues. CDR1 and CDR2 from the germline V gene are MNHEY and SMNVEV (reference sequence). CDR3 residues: CASSWGQGTGELFF. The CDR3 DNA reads TGTGCCAGCAGCTGGGGGCAGGGCACCGGGGAGCTGTTTTTT.

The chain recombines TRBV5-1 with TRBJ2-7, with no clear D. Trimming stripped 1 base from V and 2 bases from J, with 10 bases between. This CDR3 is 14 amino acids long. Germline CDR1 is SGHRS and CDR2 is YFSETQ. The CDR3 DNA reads TGCGCCAGCAGCTTGTCAGGCCCTGCCTACGAGCAGTACTTC. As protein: CASSLSGPAYEQYF.

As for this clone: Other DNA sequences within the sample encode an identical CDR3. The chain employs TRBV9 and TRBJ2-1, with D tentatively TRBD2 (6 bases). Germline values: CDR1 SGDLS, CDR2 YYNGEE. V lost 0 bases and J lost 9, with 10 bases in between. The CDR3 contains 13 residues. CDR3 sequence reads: CASSVGGGTEQFF. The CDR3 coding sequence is TGTGCCAGCAGCGTAGGAGGCGGGACTGAGCAGTTCTTC.

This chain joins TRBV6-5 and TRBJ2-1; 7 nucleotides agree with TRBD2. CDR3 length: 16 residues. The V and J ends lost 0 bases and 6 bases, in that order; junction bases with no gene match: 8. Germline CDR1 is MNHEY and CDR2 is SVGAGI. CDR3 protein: CASSYSGGVSSNEQFF. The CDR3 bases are TGTGCCAGCAGTTACTCGGGGGGGGTTTCGTCCAATGAGCAGTTCTTC.

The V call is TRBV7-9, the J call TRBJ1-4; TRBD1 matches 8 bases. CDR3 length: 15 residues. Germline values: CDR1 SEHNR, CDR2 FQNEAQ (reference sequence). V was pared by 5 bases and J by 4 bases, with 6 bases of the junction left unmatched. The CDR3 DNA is TGTGCCAGCAGCCCTACGGACAGGGTTAATGAAAAACTGTTTTTT. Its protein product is CASSPTDRVNEKLFF. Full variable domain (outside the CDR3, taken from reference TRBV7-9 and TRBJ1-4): DTGVSQNPRHKITKRGQNVTFRCDPISEHNRLYWYRQTLGQGPEFLTYFQNEAQLEKSRLLSDRFSAERPKGSFSTLEIQRTEQGDSAMYLCASSPTDRVNEKLFFGSGTQLSVL.

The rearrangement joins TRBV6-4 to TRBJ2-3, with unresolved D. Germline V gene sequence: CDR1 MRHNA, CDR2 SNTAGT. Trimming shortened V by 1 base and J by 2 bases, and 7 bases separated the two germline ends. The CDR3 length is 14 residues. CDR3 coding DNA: TGTGCCAGCAGTGACTTCCCAAACACAGATACGCAGTATTTT. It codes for CASSDFPNTDTQYF.

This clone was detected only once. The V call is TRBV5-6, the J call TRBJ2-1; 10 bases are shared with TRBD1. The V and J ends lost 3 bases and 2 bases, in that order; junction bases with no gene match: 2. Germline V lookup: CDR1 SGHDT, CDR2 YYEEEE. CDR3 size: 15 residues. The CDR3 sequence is CASSWDRGTYNEQFF. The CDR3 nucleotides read TGTGCCAGCAGCTGGGACAGGGGCACCTACAATGAGCAGTTCTTC.

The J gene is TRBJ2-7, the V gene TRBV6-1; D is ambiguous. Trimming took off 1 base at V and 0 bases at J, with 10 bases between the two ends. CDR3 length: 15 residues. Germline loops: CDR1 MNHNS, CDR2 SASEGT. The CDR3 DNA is TGTGCCAGCAGTGAAGGCTCCAGGAGCTCCTACGAGCAGTACTTC. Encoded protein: CASSEGSRSSYEQYF.

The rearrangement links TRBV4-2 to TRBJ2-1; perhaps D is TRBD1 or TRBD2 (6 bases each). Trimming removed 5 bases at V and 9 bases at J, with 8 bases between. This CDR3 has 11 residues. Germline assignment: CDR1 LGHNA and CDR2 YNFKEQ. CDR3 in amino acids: CASSWGAEQFF. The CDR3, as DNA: TGTGCCAGCAGCTGGGGGGCTGAGCAGTTCTTC.

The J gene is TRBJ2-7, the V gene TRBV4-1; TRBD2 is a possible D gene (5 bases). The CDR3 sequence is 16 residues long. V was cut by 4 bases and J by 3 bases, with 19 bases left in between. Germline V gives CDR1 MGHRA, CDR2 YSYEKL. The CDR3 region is CASSPMQAGLIYEQYF. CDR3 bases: TGCGCCAGCAGCCCCATGCAGGCGGGTCTGATCTACGAGCAGTACTTC.

The CDR3 is CASSLALGTGTTDTQYF. The DNA of the CDR3 is TGTGCCAGCAGCTTAGCCCTCGGGACAGGGACCACAGATACGCAGTATTTT. The chain combines TRBV7-8 with TRBJ2-3; TRBD1 matches at 9 bases. The V segment lost 0 bases and the J segment 2 bases; nucleotides outside the gene matches: 6. CDR1 is SGHVS and CDR2 is FQNEAQ in the germline V gene. This CDR3 is built from 17 residues.

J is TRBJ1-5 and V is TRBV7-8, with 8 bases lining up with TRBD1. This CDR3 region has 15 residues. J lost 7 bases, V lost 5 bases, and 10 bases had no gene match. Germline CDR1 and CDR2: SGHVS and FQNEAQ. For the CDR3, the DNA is TGTGCCAGCAGCGCCAGACGCTGGGACAGGCAGCCCCAGCATTTT. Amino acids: CASSARRWDRQPQHF.

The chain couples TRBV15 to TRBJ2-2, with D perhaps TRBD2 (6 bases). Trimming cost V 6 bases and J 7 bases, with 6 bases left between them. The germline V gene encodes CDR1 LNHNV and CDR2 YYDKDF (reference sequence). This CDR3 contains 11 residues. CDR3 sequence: CATREGGELFF. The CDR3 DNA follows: TGTGCCACCAGGGAGGGCGGGGAGCTGTTTTTT.

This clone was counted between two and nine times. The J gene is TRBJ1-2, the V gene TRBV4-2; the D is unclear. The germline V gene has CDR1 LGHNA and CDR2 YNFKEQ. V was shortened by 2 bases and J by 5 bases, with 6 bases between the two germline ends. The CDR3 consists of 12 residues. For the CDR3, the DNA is TGTGCCAGCAGCCAACCTCATTATGGCTACACCTTC. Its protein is CASSQPHYGYTF.

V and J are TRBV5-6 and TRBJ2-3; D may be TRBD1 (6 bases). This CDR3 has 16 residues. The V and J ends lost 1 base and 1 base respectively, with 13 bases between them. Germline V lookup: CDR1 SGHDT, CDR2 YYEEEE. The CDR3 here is CASSLMGAIGTDTQYF. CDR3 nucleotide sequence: TGTGCCAGCAGCTTGATGGGGGCGATAGGCACAGATACGCAGTATTTT.

CDR3 sequence reads: CASSQDLSQGGAIDTQYF. The CDR3, as DNA: TGTGCCAGCAGCCAAGACCTATCGCAGGGGGGGGCAATAGATACGCAGTATTTT. This chain links TRBV4-2 with TRBJ2-3, with D perhaps assigned TRBD1 or TRBD2 (7 bases each). The V end was cut by 0 bases, the J end by 5 bases, with 21 bases between. CDR1 and CDR2 from the germline V gene are LGHNA and YNFKEQ. The length of the CDR3 is 18 residues.